Listed below are T cell receptor beta chains from one sample, sequenced in a study of metastatic and nonmetastatic thyroid tumors. TCRdb ran MiXCR on the PCR reads. The table records tens of thousands of clones, more than 35% of them present only once. The source material was tumor tissue. The receptor source for this set is a female donor with papillary thyroid cancer or a benign thyroid nodule (not recorded which). Some clones in this sample may be carry-over from other donors' samples. Each CDR3 is given without its conserved first and last residue. The D gene is left open where the match is weak.

v_gene: TRBV7-2; j_gene: TRBJ2-1; d_gene: -; CDR3aa: ASSLGQSVTEQF
v_gene: TRBV28; j_gene: TRBJ2-7; d_gene: TRBD2; CDR3aa: ASASRLAGGYEQY
v_gene: TRBV6-2/TRBV6-3; j_gene: TRBJ2-1; d_gene: TRBD2; CDR3aa: ASSYLTSGRAYNEQF
v_gene: TRBV28; j_gene: TRBJ2-2; d_gene: -; CDR3aa: ASSLYWGVNTGELF
v_gene: TRBV7-9; j_gene: TRBJ2-7; d_gene: TRBD2; CDR3aa: ASSPSGGSYEQY
v_gene: TRBV12-3/TRBV12-4; j_gene: TRBJ2-7; d_gene: TRBD2; CDR3aa: ASSGRLAGVEQY
v_gene: TRBV6-2/TRBV6-3; j_gene: TRBJ2-7; d_gene: -; CDR3aa: ASSYTENYEQY
v_gene: TRBV27; j_gene: TRBJ1-6; d_gene: -; CDR3aa: ASSADGGVNSPLH
v_gene: TRBV2; j_gene: TRBJ2-3; d_gene: -; CDR3aa: ASSVQESDTQY
v_gene: TRBV3-1; j_gene: TRBJ2-3; d_gene: -; CDR3aa: ASSRSSGTQY
v_gene: TRBV27; j_gene: TRBJ2-3; d_gene: TRBD2; CDR3aa: ASSSRLAGGITDTQY
v_gene: TRBV11-2; j_gene: TRBJ2-7; d_gene: TRBD1; CDR3aa: ASSYPGQGTYEQY
v_gene: TRBV6-1; j_gene: TRBJ2-3; d_gene: -; CDR3aa: ASSYGDTQY
v_gene: TRBV6-2/TRBV6-3; j_gene: TRBJ1-1; d_gene: -; CDR3aa: ASSYKGADTEAF
v_gene: TRBV28; j_gene: TRBJ2-3; d_gene: TRBD2; CDR3aa: ASSSGLAGGPDTQY
v_gene: TRBV7-7; j_gene: TRBJ2-7; d_gene: -; CDR3aa: ASSLEAPYEQY
v_gene: TRBV30; j_gene: TRBJ1-2; d_gene: -; CDR3aa: AWSPGEDYGYT
v_gene: TRBV10-3; j_gene: TRBJ2-7; d_gene: -; CDR3aa: AISGSREQY
v_gene: TRBV19; j_gene: TRBJ1-1; d_gene: -; CDR3aa: ASGSDTEAF
v_gene: TRBV28; j_gene: TRBJ1-6; d_gene: -; CDR3aa: ASSFTSGSPLH
v_gene: TRBV7-3; j_gene: TRBJ2-2; d_gene: -; CDR3aa: ASSLQGHAGELF
v_gene: TRBV9; j_gene: TRBJ2-1; d_gene: TRBD2; CDR3aa: ASSALGGGPSYNEQF
v_gene: TRBV29-1; j_gene: TRBJ1-2; d_gene: TRBD1; CDR3aa: SVVASRGLYYGYT
v_gene: TRBV20-1; j_gene: TRBJ2-1; d_gene: TRBD2; CDR3aa: SAWNSGRASDEQF
v_gene: TRBV2; j_gene: TRBJ2-1; d_gene: TRBD2; CDR3aa: ASSRTSGSANEQF
v_gene: TRBV6-2/TRBV6-3; j_gene: TRBJ1-2; d_gene: -; CDR3aa: ASSYSSAGGRNFYGYT
v_gene: TRBV30; j_gene: TRBJ1-6; d_gene: -; CDR3aa: AWSDGHVGSPLH
v_gene: TRBV18; j_gene: TRBJ1-2; d_gene: -; CDR3aa: ASSPEDGTQRGYT
v_gene: TRBV28; j_gene: TRBJ2-1; d_gene: -; CDR3aa: ASSPRQGKQF